In its sample, the clone carrying this T cell receptor (beta chain) was seen once. Antigen: not known. This sample was taken from a study of identical twins. Study conclusions and caveats: Because invariant MAIT and iNKT cells could be present, zero-insertion analyses could be partly confounded.

TCRdb reprocessed the 5' RACE reads with MiXCR, giving one entry per CDR3 protein. The sample holds some 1,600,000 distinct CDR3 sequences; under 35% are singletons and the top ten take about 0.27%. V was clipped by 3 bases and J by 11 bases; unmatched bases: 13. Germline V gene sequence: CDR1 LGHDT, CDR2 YNNKEL (reference sequence). This CDR3 is built from 15 residues. This receptor was identified in a newborn girl in good health. The chain carries TRBV3-1 and TRBJ2-5; 9 bases agree with TRBD1. Specimen: cord blood. CDR3 nucleotide sequence: TGTGCCAGCAGCCACGGGACAGGGTGGCACAATGAGCAGTACTTC. Protein: CASSHGTGWHNEQYF.